This is a list of T cell receptor beta chains from one sample in a study of lymphopenia after photon versus proton radiotherapy. Only in-frame clones appear in the TCRdb table, and some are missing; sequencing was by immunoSEQ multiplex PCR. The sample includes about 42,000 clones, around 83% of them seen just once. The sample in question was peripheral blood, obtained from a patient treated with proton-based radiotherapy. These receptors were collected from a woman between 65 and 79 years old with pancreatic cancer. CDR3s include the opening cysteine and the closing phenylalanine or tryptophan. D genes are given only for firm matches. Only part of the rows carry a size: once, few, many, or a class if the clone is expanded.

J gene: TRBJ2-3; clone size: -; V gene: TRBV7-8; D gene: -; CDR3 protein: CASSPTSYPSTDTQYF; CDR3 DNA: TGTGCCAGCAGCCCTACCAGCTATCCTAGCACAGATACGCAGTATTTT
J gene: TRBJ2-2; clone size: -; V gene: TRBV5-1; D gene: TRBD1; CDR3 protein: CASIKSPPGQGAAGELFF; CDR3 DNA: TGCGCCAGCATCAAGTCCCCACCGGGACAGGGGGCAGCCGGGGAGCTGTTTTTT
J gene: TRBJ2-1; clone size: -; V gene: TRBV7-2; D gene: -; CDR3 protein: CASSLAVARTNNEQFF; CDR3 DNA: TGTGCCAGCAGCTTAGCGGTGGCACGGACCAACAATGAGCAGTTCTTC
J gene: TRBJ2-7; clone size: -; V gene: TRBV5-1; D gene: -; CDR3 protein: CASCLDRVLNEQYF; CDR3 DNA: TGCGCCAGCTGCCTGGACCGGGTCTTAAACGAGCAGTACTTC
J gene: TRBJ2-2; clone size: few; V gene: TRBV2; D gene: -; CDR3 protein: CASIGRGRNTGELFF; CDR3 DNA: TGTGCCAGCATCGGGAGGGGGCGAAACACCGGGGAGCTGTTTTTT
J gene: TRBJ2-7; clone size: -; V gene: TRBV5-1; D gene: TRBD2; CDR3 protein: CASSPAASGSYEQYF; CDR3 DNA: TGCGCCAGCAGCCCGGCCGCTAGCGGGAGCTACGAGCAGTACTTC
J gene: TRBJ2-7; clone size: -; V gene: TRBV13; D gene: TRBD1; CDR3 protein: CASSFGTVSYEQYF; CDR3 DNA: TGTGCCAGCAGCTTCGGGACAGTCTCCTACGAGCAGTACTTC
J gene: TRBJ2-7; clone size: once; V gene: TRBV28; D gene: TRBD2; CDR3 protein: CASGSGRQSHGQYF; CDR3 DNA: TGTGCCAGCGGGAGCGGGAGGCAATCTCATGGGCAGTACTTC
J gene: TRBJ2-7; clone size: -; V gene: TRBV4-3; D gene: -; CDR3 protein: CASSQDSGTNPYEQYF; CDR3 DNA: TGCGCCAGCAGCCAAGATTCCGGGACGAACCCCTACGAGCAGTACTTC
J gene: TRBJ2-3; clone size: -; V gene: TRBV14; D gene: -; CDR3 protein: CASSQGAGHTDTQYF; CDR3 DNA: TGTGCCAGCAGCCAAGGAGCGGGCCACACAGATACGCAGTATTTT
J gene: TRBJ1-3; clone size: -; V gene: TRBV21-1; D gene: -; CDR3 protein: CASSGKEFSGNTIYF; CDR3 DNA: TGTGCCAGCAGCGGGAAGGAATTCTCTGGAAACACCATATATTTT
J gene: TRBJ1-5; clone size: -; V gene: TRBV19; D gene: TRBD1; CDR3 protein: CASSIGDSSNQPQHF; CDR3 DNA: TGTGCCAGTAGTATAGGGGACAGTAGCAATCAGCCCCAGCATTTT
J gene: TRBJ2-2; clone size: -; V gene: TRBV19; D gene: TRBD2; CDR3 protein: CASSIGTSNRELFF; CDR3 DNA: TGTGCCAGTAGTATAGGGACTAGTAATAGGGAGCTGTTTTTT
J gene: TRBJ2-1; clone size: -; V gene: TRBV25-1; D gene: -; CDR3 protein: CASSALANEQFF; CDR3 DNA: TGTGCCAGCAGTGCACTAGCAAATGAGCAGTTCTTC
J gene: TRBJ1-1; clone size: few; V gene: TRBV2; D gene: -; CDR3 protein: CASGRDGPNTEAFF; CDR3 DNA: TGTGCCAGCGGCAGAGACGGACCGAACACTGAAGCTTTCTTT
J gene: TRBJ1-6; clone size: -; V gene: TRBV5-1; D gene: TRBD1; CDR3 protein: CASSLGQKNSPLHF; CDR3 DNA: TGCGCCAGCAGCCTGGGACAGAAAAATTCACCCCTCCACTTT
J gene: TRBJ2-3; clone size: -; V gene: TRBV5-6; D gene: TRBD1; CDR3 protein: CASSAPGQGAADTQYF; CDR3 DNA: TGTGCCAGCAGCGCCCCGGGACAGGGGGCGGCAGATACGCAGTATTTT
J gene: TRBJ1-2; clone size: -; V gene: TRBV25-1; D gene: -; CDR3 protein: CASSTTGANYGYTF; CDR3 DNA: TGTGCCAGCAGCACAACAGGAGCTAACTATGGCTACACCTTC
J gene: TRBJ1-3; clone size: few; V gene: TRBV5-6; D gene: -; CDR3 protein: CASSLDRTGRGSGNTIYF; CDR3 DNA: TGTGCCAGCAGCTTGGATAGGACGGGCAGGGGCTCTGGAAACACCATATATTTT
J gene: TRBJ2-3; clone size: -; V gene: TRBV9; D gene: -; CDR3 protein: CASSVPRDPPYDTQYF; CDR3 DNA: TGTGCCAGCAGCGTACCGAGGGACCCCCCTTACGATACGCAGTATTTT
J gene: TRBJ1-6; clone size: -; V gene: TRBV19; D gene: -; CDR3 protein: CASRMGRSSYNSPLHF; CDR3 DNA: TGTGCCAGTAGAATGGGGCGGAGCTCCTATAATTCACCCCTCCACTTT
J gene: TRBJ1-5; clone size: -; V gene: TRBV10-3; D gene: -; CDR3 protein: CAITAEFNQPQHF; CDR3 DNA: TGTGCCATCACCGCCGAGTTCAATCAGCCCCAGCATTTT
J gene: TRBJ1-1; clone size: -; V gene: TRBV28; D gene: -; CDR3 protein: CASSPPGAFGNTEAFF; CDR3 DNA: TGTGCCAGCAGTCCCCCGGGGGCGTTTGGTAACACTGAAGCTTTCTTT
J gene: TRBJ2-2; clone size: -; V gene: TRBV5-1; D gene: -; CDR3 protein: CASSPLLGSGSLGTGELFF; CDR3 DNA: TGCGCCAGCAGTCCCCTACTAGGCTCTGGGAGCCTTGGAACCGGGGAGCTGTTTTTT
J gene: TRBJ1-5; clone size: -; V gene: TRBV9; D gene: -; CDR3 protein: CASSPRDKTQPQHF; CDR3 DNA: TGTGCCAGCAGCCCCCGGGACAAAACCCAGCCCCAGCATTTT
J gene: TRBJ1-1; clone size: -; V gene: TRBV19; D gene: -; CDR3 protein: CASTRGAGAPNTEAFF; CDR3 DNA: TGTGCCAGTACCAGGGGCGCAGGGGCACCGAACACTGAAGCTTTCTTT
J gene: TRBJ1-3; clone size: -; V gene: TRBV5-1; D gene: -; CDR3 protein: CASSREGLSGNTIYF; CDR3 DNA: TGCGCCAGCTCAAGAGAGGGGCTCTCTGGAAACACCATATATTTT
J gene: TRBJ2-1; clone size: -; V gene: TRBV9; D gene: -; CDR3 protein: CASSETGYNEQFF; CDR3 DNA: TGTGCCAGCAGCGAGACAGGTTACAATGAGCAGTTCTTC
J gene: TRBJ2-2; clone size: -; V gene: TRBV28; D gene: TRBD2; CDR3 protein: CASSLSASGRYINTGELFF; CDR3 DNA: TGTGCCAGCAGTTTATCGGCTAGCGGGAGGTATATTAACACCGGGGAGCTGTTTTTT
J gene: TRBJ2-3; clone size: -; V gene: TRBV18; D gene: -; CDR3 protein: CASSPGGPGSTDTQYF; CDR3 DNA: TGTGCCAGCTCACCAGGGGGGCCGGGGAGCACAGATACGCAGTATTTT
J gene: TRBJ1-1; clone size: -; V gene: TRBV10-1; D gene: -; CDR3 protein: CASIGTVNTEAFF; CDR3 DNA: TGCGCCAGCATCGGGACGGTGAACACTGAAGCTTTCTTT
J gene: TRBJ2-1; clone size: -; V gene: TRBV25-1; D gene: TRBD1; CDR3 protein: CASSVRPGQFYNEQFF; CDR3 DNA: TGTGCCAGCAGTGTGCGACCGGGACAGTTCTACAATGAGCAGTTCTTC
J gene: TRBJ2-5; clone size: -; V gene: TRBV28; D gene: TRBD2; CDR3 protein: CASSFVAGGGETQYF; CDR3 DNA: TGTGCCAGCAGTTTCGTAGCGGGAGGTGGAGAGACCCAGTACTTC
J gene: TRBJ1-2; clone size: once; V gene: TRBV28; D gene: -; CDR3 protein: CASSPQSWGYTF; CDR3 DNA: TGTGCCAGCAGTCCCCAGAGTTGGGGCTACACCTTC
J gene: TRBJ2-7; clone size: -; V gene: TRBV2; D gene: -; CDR3 protein: CASMGSSYEQYF; CDR3 DNA: TGTGCCAGCATGGGCAGCTCCTACGAGCAGTACTTC
J gene: TRBJ2-1; clone size: few; V gene: TRBV10-3; D gene: -; CDR3 protein: CANSPGQTYNEQFF; CDR3 DNA: TGTGCCAATTCTCCGGGACAAACCTACAATGAGCAGTTCTTC
J gene: TRBJ2-7; clone size: -; V gene: TRBV27; D gene: TRBD2; CDR3 protein: CASSFLTSGRALGEQYF; CDR3 DNA: TGTGCCAGCAGTTTTCTGACTAGCGGGAGGGCCTTAGGCGAGCAGTACTTC
J gene: TRBJ2-3; clone size: -; V gene: TRBV7-6; D gene: -; CDR3 protein: CASSPGEATSTQYF; CDR3 DNA: TGTGCCAGCAGCCCCGGGGAGGCCACCTCTACGCAGTATTTT
J gene: TRBJ2-4; clone size: few; V gene: TRBV10-2; D gene: TRBD1; CDR3 protein: CASLSSLDRGSLAKNIQYF; CDR3 DNA: TGCGCCAGCTTATCATCCCTCGACAGGGGGAGCCTAGCCAAAAACATTCAGTACTTC
J gene: TRBJ1-1; clone size: -; V gene: TRBV19; D gene: TRBD1; CDR3 protein: CASSNRQGGNTEAFF; CDR3 DNA: TGTGCCAGTAGTAACAGACAGGGAGGGAACACTGAAGCTTTCTTT
J gene: TRBJ2-1; clone size: few; V gene: TRBV4-1; D gene: TRBD2; CDR3 protein: CASSQGTSGGGYEQFF; CDR3 DNA: TGCGCCAGCAGCCAAGGAACTAGCGGGGGTGGGTATGAGCAGTTCTTC
J gene: TRBJ1-4; clone size: -; V gene: TRBV5-1; D gene: TRBD1; CDR3 protein: CASSADRGGEKLFF; CDR3 DNA: TGCGCCAGCAGCGCGGACAGGGGTGGTGAAAAACTGTTTTTT
J gene: TRBJ2-7; clone size: -; V gene: TRBV4-2; D gene: TRBD2; CDR3 protein: CASSLAGPSYEQYF; CDR3 DNA: TGTGCCAGCAGCCTAGCGGGGCCCTCCTACGAGCAGTACTTC
J gene: TRBJ2-7; clone size: -; V gene: TRBV5-1; D gene: -; CDR3 protein: CASSPGGPSYEQYF; CDR3 DNA: TGCGCCAGCAGCCCGGGGGGCCCTTCCTACGAGCAGTACTTC
J gene: TRBJ1-1; clone size: -; V gene: TRBV11-2; D gene: -; CDR3 protein: CASSTRTASNTEAFF; CDR3 DNA: TGTGCCAGCAGCACCAGGACGGCCTCAAACACTGAAGCTTTCTTT
J gene: TRBJ2-1; clone size: -; V gene: TRBV18; D gene: TRBD2; CDR3 protein: CASSTRTSGAYNEQFF; CDR3 DNA: TGTGCCAGCTCAACACGGACTAGCGGAGCGTACAATGAGCAGTTCTTC
J gene: TRBJ1-2; clone size: -; V gene: TRBV7-3; D gene: TRBD1; CDR3 protein: CASSTSGQLHF; CDR3 DNA: TGTGCCAGCAGCACGTCGGGACAGCTCCACTTC
J gene: TRBJ2-2; clone size: -; V gene: TRBV5-1; D gene: TRBD2; CDR3 protein: CASSLDGSGRLNTGELFF; CDR3 DNA: TGCGCCAGCAGCTTGGATGGTAGCGGGAGGTTAAACACCGGGGAGCTGTTTTTT
J gene: TRBJ2-1; clone size: -; V gene: TRBV7-2; D gene: -; CDR3 protein: CASSSEGLSYNEQFF; CDR3 DNA: TGTGCCAGCAGCTCGGAGGGTTTGTCCTACAATGAGCAGTTCTTC
J gene: TRBJ2-7; clone size: -; V gene: TRBV28; D gene: -; CDR3 protein: CALTSGGRDEQYF; CDR3 DNA: TGTGCCTTAACGTCTGGGGGGCGCGACGAGCAGTACTTC
J gene: TRBJ1-2; clone size: -; V gene: TRBV30; D gene: -; CDR3 protein: CAWSGTLRGENGYTF; CDR3 DNA: TGTGCCTGGAGTGGGACCCTTCGGGGGGAAAATGGCTACACCTTC
J gene: TRBJ2-5; clone size: once; V gene: TRBV7-9; D gene: TRBD2; CDR3 protein: CASSHREGLPQETQYF; CDR3 DNA: TGTGCCAGCAGCCATCGGGAGGGACTCCCTCAAGAGACCCAGTACTTC
J gene: TRBJ2-5; clone size: -; V gene: TRBV27; D gene: TRBD2; CDR3 protein: CASRGFSGRTETQYF; CDR3 DNA: TGTGCCAGCAGGGGGTTTAGCGGGAGGACGGAGACCCAGTACTTC
J gene: TRBJ1-5; clone size: -; V gene: TRBV6-1; D gene: -; CDR3 protein: CASTPSGEVQPQHF; CDR3 DNA: TGTGCCAGCACCCCAAGCGGGGAGGTTCAGCCCCAGCATTTT
J gene: TRBJ2-6; clone size: -; V gene: TRBV6-1; D gene: -; CDR3 protein: CASRRGGAGANVLTF; CDR3 DNA: TGTGCCAGCAGGAGAGGGGGTGCCGGGGCCAACGTCCTGACTTTC